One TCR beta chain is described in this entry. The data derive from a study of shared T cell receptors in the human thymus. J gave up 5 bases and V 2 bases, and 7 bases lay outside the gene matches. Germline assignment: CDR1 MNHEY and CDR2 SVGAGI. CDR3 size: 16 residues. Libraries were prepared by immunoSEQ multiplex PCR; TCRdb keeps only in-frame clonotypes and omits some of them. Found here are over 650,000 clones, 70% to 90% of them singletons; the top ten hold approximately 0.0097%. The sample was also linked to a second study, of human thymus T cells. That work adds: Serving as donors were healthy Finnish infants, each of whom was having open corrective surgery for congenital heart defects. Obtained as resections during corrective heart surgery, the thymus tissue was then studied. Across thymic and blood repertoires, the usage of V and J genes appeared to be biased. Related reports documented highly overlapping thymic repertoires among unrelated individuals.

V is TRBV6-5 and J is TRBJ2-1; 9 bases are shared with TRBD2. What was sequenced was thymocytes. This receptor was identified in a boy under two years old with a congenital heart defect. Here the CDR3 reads CASSYASGESNNEQFF. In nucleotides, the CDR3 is TGTGCCAGCAGTTACGCTAGCGGGGAGTCCAACAATGAGCAGTTCTTC.